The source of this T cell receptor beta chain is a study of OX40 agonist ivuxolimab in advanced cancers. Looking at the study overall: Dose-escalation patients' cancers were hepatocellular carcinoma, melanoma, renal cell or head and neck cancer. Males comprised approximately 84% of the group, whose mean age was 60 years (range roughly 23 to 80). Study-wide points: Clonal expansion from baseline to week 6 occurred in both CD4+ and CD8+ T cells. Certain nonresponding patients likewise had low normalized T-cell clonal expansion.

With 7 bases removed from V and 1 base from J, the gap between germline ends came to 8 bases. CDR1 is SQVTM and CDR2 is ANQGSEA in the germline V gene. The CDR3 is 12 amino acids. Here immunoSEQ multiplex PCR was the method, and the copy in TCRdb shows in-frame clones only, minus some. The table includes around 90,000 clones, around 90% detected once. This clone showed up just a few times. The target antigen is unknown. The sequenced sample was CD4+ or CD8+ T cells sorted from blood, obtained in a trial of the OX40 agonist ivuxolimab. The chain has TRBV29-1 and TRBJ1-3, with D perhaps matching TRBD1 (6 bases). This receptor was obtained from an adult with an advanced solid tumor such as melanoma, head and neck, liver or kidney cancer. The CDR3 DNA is TGCAGCGGCGGACAGTCTGGAAACACCATATATTTT. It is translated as CSGGQSGNTIYF.